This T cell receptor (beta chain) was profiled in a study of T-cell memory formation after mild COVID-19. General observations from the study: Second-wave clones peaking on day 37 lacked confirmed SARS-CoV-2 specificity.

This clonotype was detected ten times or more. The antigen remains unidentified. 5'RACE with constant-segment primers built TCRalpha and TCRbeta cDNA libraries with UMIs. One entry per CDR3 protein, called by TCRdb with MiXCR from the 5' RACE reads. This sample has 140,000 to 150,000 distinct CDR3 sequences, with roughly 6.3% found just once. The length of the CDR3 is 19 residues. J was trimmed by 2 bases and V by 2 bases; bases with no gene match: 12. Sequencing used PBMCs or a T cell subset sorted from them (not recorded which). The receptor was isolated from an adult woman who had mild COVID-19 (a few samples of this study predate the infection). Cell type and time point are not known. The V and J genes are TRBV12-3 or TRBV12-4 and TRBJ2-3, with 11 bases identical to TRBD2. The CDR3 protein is CASSLTRLAGGTNTDTQYF. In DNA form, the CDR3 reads TGTGCCAGCAGTTTAACGCGGCTAGCGGGAGGCACAAACACAGATACGCAGTATTTT.